Below are 20 T cell receptor beta chains sequenced from a single sample in a study of pediatric ulcerative colitis. Only in-frame clones appear in the TCRdb table, and some are missing; sequencing was by immunoSEQ multiplex PCR. There are 55,000 to 65,000 clones in the sample; 77% occur only once, and around 5.2% lies in the top ten. Input material: blood. All receptors derive from a boy aged 5-17 years with moderate ulcerative colitis.

This chain connects TRBV9 to TRBJ2-2, with 7 bases matching TRBD1. The V gene end was trimmed by 3 bases and the J gene end by 5 bases; junction bases not matched to a gene: 4. This CDR3 contains 14 residues. The V gene's germline CDR1 is SGDLS and CDR2 YYNGEE. The CDR3 protein is CASSAVQGTGELFF. The DNA for the CDR3 is TGTGCCAGCAGCGCCGTACAGGGGACCGGGGAGCTGTTTTTT.

This clone has only a few counts. The rearrangement links TRBV30 to TRBJ1-2; TRBD1 matches at 7 bases. Germline CDR1 and CDR2: GTSNPN and SVGIG (reference sequence). The CDR3 is made up of 14 amino acids. Unmatched junction bases numbered 5, after V lost 2 bases and J lost 2 bases. The CDR3 loop is CAWSRPGGNYGYTF. CDR3 coding DNA: TGTGCCTGGAGTAGGCCAGGGGGGAACTATGGCTACACCTTC.

This clone was detected only a few times. This chain uses TRBV7-3 with TRBJ1-2; TRBD1 matches 7 bases. Germline loops: CDR1 SGHTA, CDR2 FQGTGA. This CDR3 spans 13 amino acids. J was trimmed by 2 bases and V by 5 bases; bases with no gene match: 2. CDR3 DNA: TGTGCCAGCAGCCAGGACAGGAACTATGGCTACACCTTC. Amino acids: CASSQDRNYGYTF.

The chain is built from TRBV19 and TRBJ2-7; D perhaps matches TRBD2 (5 bases). Germline V lookup: CDR1 LNHDA, CDR2 SQIVND (reference sequence). V was shortened by 6 bases and J by 7 bases, with 22 bases between the two germline ends. This CDR3 is 15 amino acids long. CDR3 bases: TGTGCCAGTAGCGATGAGGGCAGTGGATGGAGGGAGCAGTACTTC. As protein: CASSDEGSGWREQYF.

This chain links TRBV6-5 with TRBJ2-7, with a tentative D call TRBD1 (6 bases). The CDR3 spans 13 residues. The germline CDR1 and CDR2 sequences are MNHEY and SVGAGI. The germline V and J ends were trimmed by 3 bases and 2 bases, with 8 bases remaining between them. CDR3 coding DNA: TGTGCCAGCAGTTATCAGGGGACCTACGAGCAGTACTTC. This encodes CASSYQGTYEQYF.

This clone was found a few times. V usage is TRBV9 and J usage is TRBJ1-5; D is unresolved. V lost 0 bases, J lost 2 bases, and 9 bases lay in between. This CDR3 spans 15 amino acids. Germline CDR1 and CDR2: SGDLS and YYNGEE. The chain's CDR3 is CASSVGTSGNQPQHF. In nucleotides, the CDR3 is TGTGCCAGCAGCGTAGGAACAAGCGGCAATCAGCCCCAGCATTTT.

This rearrangement joins TRBV15 to TRBJ2-4; D uncertain. Germline loops: CDR1 LNHNV, CDR2 YYDKDF (reference sequence). Trimming took 1 base from V and 3 from J, leaving 13 bases between them. The CDR3 has 16 residues. The chain's CDR3 is CATSRAPPAVKNIQYF. CDR3 in DNA: TGTGCCACCAGCAGAGCCCCGCCAGCAGTCAAAAACATTCAGTACTTC.

In this sample, this clone turned up a few times. The chain joins TRBV6-1 to TRBJ1-2; 7 nucleotides line up with TRBD1. This CDR3 has 13 residues. Trimming cost V 5 bases and J 6 bases; bases outside gene matches: 6. Germline V gene sequence: CDR1 MNHNS, CDR2 SASEGT. The DNA of the CDR3 is TGTGCCAGCAGTACAGGGGCGCGGGATGGCTACACCTTC. Translating it yields CASSTGARDGYTF.

The chain joins TRBV7-3 to TRBJ1-6, with TRBD1 identical over 12 bases. With V trimmed by 3 bases and J by 1 base, 7 bases remained unmatched. The germline gives CDR1 SGHTA, CDR2 FQGTGA. The CDR3 has 19 amino acids. CDR3 coding DNA: TGTGCCAGCAGCTTCACCGGGACAGGGGGCGCGTCCTATAATTCACCCCTCCACTTT. Protein product: CASSFTGTGGASYNSPLHF. The whole variable domain, filled in from reference TRBV7-3 and TRBJ1-6, reads GAGVSQTPSNKVTEKGKYVELRCDPISGHTALYWYRQSLGQGPEFLIYFQGTGAADDSGLPNDRFFAVRPEGSVSTLKIQRTERGDSAVYLCASSFTGTGGASYNSPLHFGNGTRLTVT.

The chain combines TRBV5-8 with TRBJ2-7; 9 bases fit TRBD1. V lost 6 bases and J lost 2; bases outside the gene matches: 18. CDR1 and CDR2 (germline): SGHTS, YDEGEE. The CDR3 contains 18 residues. The CDR3 nucleotides are TGTGCCAGCACCGCCCGGGACAGGGCGCGCTTCGGCCCCTACGAGCAGTACTTC. Protein product: CASTARDRARFGPYEQYF.

V gene TRBV6-6 combines with J gene TRBJ2-7; a possible D gene is TRBD1 (5 bases). Germline assignment: CDR1 MNHNY and CDR2 SVGAGI (reference sequence). This CDR3 spans 13 amino acids. The V end lost 5 bases, the J end lost 6 bases, and 14 bases lay between the germline ends. CDR3 residues: CASSMQGTGEQYF. CDR3 sequence (DNA): TGTGCCAGCAGTATGCAGGGTACCGGCGAGCAGTACTTC.

The chain couples TRBV11-2 to TRBJ1-4, with a weak D call TRBD1 (5 bases). The length of the CDR3 is 15 residues. The ends were cut back, 4 bases at V and 8 bases at J, with 17 bases in the middle. Germline V gives CDR1 SGHAT, CDR2 FQNNGV. The CDR3: CASSSNRHWGEKLFF. The CDR3 nucleotides read TGTGCCAGCAGCTCAAACAGGCACTGGGGGGAAAAACTGTTTTTT.

V usage is TRBV27 and J usage is TRBJ2-5, with a possible D match to TRBD2 (5 bases). Trimming took 3 bases from V and 6 from J, leaving 11 bases between them. The CDR3 is made up of 13 amino acids. Germline V gives CDR1 MNHEY, CDR2 SMNVEV (reference sequence). In DNA, the CDR3 is TGTGCCAGCAGTTTTCGTTGGGAGAAGACCCAGTACTTC. Its protein is CASSFRWEKTQYF.

The chain recombines TRBV18 with TRBJ1-1; 7 bases match TRBD1. Germline lookup yields CDR1 KGHSH and CDR2 LQKENI. V gave up 2 bases and J gave up 8 bases; unmatched junction bases: 14. The CDR3 consists of 16 residues. CDR3 amino acids: CASSPTGAGVDGEAFF. The CDR3 DNA follows: TGTGCCAGCTCACCAACAGGGGCTGGCGTTGATGGAGAAGCTTTCTTT.

J is TRBJ1-1 and V is TRBV6-5; maybe TRBD1 (6 bases). The CDR3 sequence is 14 residues long. Looked up from germline, CDR1 is MNHEY and CDR2 is SVGAGI. Between the trimmed V and J ends, which lost 4 bases and 1 base, there was a span of 10 bases. CDR3 DNA sequence: TGTGCCAGCAGTTGGACAGACAGGAACACTGAAGCTTTCTTT. This sequence encodes CASSWTDRNTEAFF.

V gene TRBV7-9 combines with J gene TRBJ1-2, with 9 bases aligning to TRBD1. V was pared by 5 bases and J by 4 bases, with 5 bases of the junction left unmatched. This CDR3 is built from 14 residues. The germline V gene has CDR1 SEHNR and CDR2 FQNEAQ (reference sequence). This CDR3 is CASSNDRGGYGYTF. CDR3 nucleotides: TGTGCCAGCAGCAATGACAGGGGGGGCTATGGCTACACCTTC.

V usage is TRBV7-2 and J usage is TRBJ2-1; 7 bases are shared with TRBD1. Germline V lookup: CDR1 SGHTA, CDR2 FQGNSA. V lost 5 bases to trimming and J lost 2 bases; unmatched junction nucleotides: 15. This CDR3 comprises 18 residues. CDR3 protein: CASSTPIGRQGAYNEQFF. CDR3 DNA: TGTGCCAGCAGCACCCCCATTGGCCGACAGGGAGCCTACAATGAGCAGTTCTTC.

The V gene is TRBV4-1, the J gene TRBJ2-7; the match to TRBD1 covers 8 bases. This CDR3 spans 14 amino acids. The germline gives CDR1 MGHRA, CDR2 YSYEKL. Trimming at V came to 4 bases and at J to 2 bases, leaving 4 bases not matched to a gene. The chain's CDR3 is CASSRTGKPYEQYF. CDR3 in DNA: TGCGCCAGCAGCCGGACAGGGAAACCCTACGAGCAGTACTTC.

The sample holds one count of this clone. The CDR3, as DNA: TGTGCCAGCAGTTTTGACCTGAGCTCCTACAATGAGCAGTTCTTC. It codes for CASSFDLSSYNEQFF. The chain couples TRBV28 to TRBJ2-1; D is unclear. The V end lost 3 bases, the J end lost 0 bases, and 9 bases lay between the germline ends. This CDR3 is built from 15 residues. Germline loops: CDR1 MDHEN, CDR2 SYDVKM.

This chain joins TRBV5-4 and TRBJ2-7; 8 nucleotides line up with TRBD2. CDR1 and CDR2 (germline): SGHNT, YYREEE (reference sequence). Germline trimming cut 0 bases from V and 3 bases from J; bases unmatched to any gene: 8. The CDR3 has 16 residues. CDR3 nucleotides: TGTGCCAGCAGCTTGGCCCGGGGGGGCCTGTTCTACGAGCAGTACTTC. It specifies CASSLARGGLFYEQYF.